The present T cell receptor (beta chain) was sequenced within a study of blood T cell repertoires in COVID-19. Across the study: Sites across the United States, Italy and Spain contributed samples from acute and convalescent COVID-19. Sources were T cells, B-cell-depleted T cells, or PBMCs; the material itself was cDNA or gDNA.

This clone was observed a handful of times. TCRdb's table, derived via immunoSEQ multiplex PCR, lists solely in-frame clones and lacks some. Of 250,000 or so clones detected, around 90% appear once; the ten largest clones hold around 2.3%. Per germline, CDR1 ENHRY and CDR2 SYGVKD. With 7 bases clipped from V and 4 bases from J, the junction kept 9 bases outside the gene matches. The CDR3 is made up of 14 amino acids. The rearrangement joins TRBV10-3 to TRBJ1-1, with 7 bases that match TRBD1. The source of this sequence is a woman aged 60 to 75 with COVID-19, enrolled during active disease. The source material was peripheral blood. The CDR3 protein is CAITQGGRGTEAFF. The CDR3 bases are TGTGCCATCACCCAGGGGGGCAGGGGCACTGAAGCTTTCTTT.